The clone carrying this T cell receptor (beta chain) was seen just once. Study processing details: Amplified reference gene primers provided the basis for estimating nucleated cell counts. TCRdb's table, derived via immunoSEQ multiplex PCR, lists solely in-frame clones and lacks some. V, J and clone size are those of that table, while D and trimming were read from the DNA. Of under 140,000 clones in the sample, about 70% were seen once. The entry originates in a study of blood T cell repertoires in COVID-19. Study background: Samples taken during acute and convalescent COVID-19 were collected in the United States, Italy and Spain. PBMCs, B-cell-depleted T cells, or T cells were the source of the cDNA or gDNA that made up the material.

This CDR3 is built from 18 residues. From germline, CDR1 is ENHRY and CDR2 SYGVKD. After removal of 3 bases from V and 3 bases from J, the junction contained 13 bases not matched to a gene. Sequenced sample: peripheral blood. V is TRBV10-3 and J is TRBJ1-1; 10 bases agree with TRBD1. The origin of this receptor is a woman aged 55 to 70 with acute or convalescent COVID-19. CDR3 loop: CAISEIGRWGTGDTEAFF. CDR3 DNA: TGTGCCATCAGTGAAATAGGGAGATGGGGGACAGGGGACACTGAAGCTTTCTTT.